What follows are 16 T cell receptor beta chains derived from one specimen sequenced in a study of T cell repertoires in cytomegalovirus infection. MiXCR, run by TCRdb on the reads, gives a single entry per CDR3 protein. Of under 350,000 distinct CDR3 sequences listed, over 7.5% are singletons. The sample was PBMCs. These receptors were taken from a human donor in good health (CMV status not recorded). Some clones in this sample may be carry-over from other donors' samples.

This clonotype was seen at least ten times. The chain recombines TRBV7-8 with TRBJ2-5, with 8 bases aligning to TRBD2. The V and J ends lost 6 bases and 4 bases, in that order; junction bases with no gene match: 10. In germline, CDR1 is SGHVS, CDR2 FQNEAQ. The CDR3 has 15 residues. The CDR3 nucleotides read TGTGCCAGCAGAGGGCCCTACGGGGGGGGAGAGACCCAGTACTTC. It is translated as CASRGPYGGGETQYF.

This clonotype was found many times. V and J are TRBV19 and TRBJ2-7; D might be TRBD1 (7 bases). Germline V gene lookup returns CDR1 LNHDA and CDR2 SQIVND (reference sequence). V shed 6 bases and J shed 6 bases, with 24 bases lying between them. This CDR3 comprises 16 residues. CDR3 amino acids: CASRQYSAGQRGEQYF. The CDR3 DNA reads as TGTGCCAGTAGGCAATATTCGGCGGGACAGAGGGGCGAGCAGTACTTC.

At least ten counts were recorded for this clonotype. This chain uses TRBV11-2 with TRBJ2-5, with 10 bases lining up with TRBD2. Germline V gene lookup returns CDR1 SGHAT and CDR2 FQNNGV. The trim removed 3 bases at V and 5 bases at J, leaving 9 bases unmatched. The CDR3 extends over 16 amino acids. The CDR3 loop is CASSFLAGAVRETQYF. CDR3 bases: TGTGCCAGCAGCTTCCTAGCGGGAGCGGTACGGGAGACCCAGTACTTC.

In this sample, this clonotype turned up many times. The chain employs TRBV7-9 and TRBJ2-4; no clear D. The germline CDR1 and CDR2 sequences are SEHNR and FQNEAQ (reference sequence). Trimming removed 3 bases from V and 4 bases from J, with 10 bases in between. This CDR3 is built from 14 residues. Here the CDR3 DNA reads TGTGCCAGCAGCTTTCCGACCGAGAAAAACATTCAGTACTTC. The encoded protein is CASSFPTEKNIQYF.

A few counts support this clonotype. The chain uses TRBV20-1 and TRBJ2-5; D uncertain. This CDR3 contains 11 residues. V was trimmed by 3 bases and J by 5 bases, leaving 7 bases between them. CDR1 is DFQATT and CDR2 is SNEGSKA in the germline V gene (reference sequence). The chain's CDR3 is CSARPGETQYF. The CDR3, as DNA: TGCAGTGCTAGGCCCGGGGAGACCCAGTACTTC.

The chain recombines TRBV12-3 or TRBV12-4 with TRBJ1-4, with unresolved D. Trimming removed 3 bases from V and 5 bases from J, with 7 bases in between. CDR3 length: 13 residues. CDR3 nucleotides: TGTGCCAGCAGTTTCTCGCTGAATGAAAAACTGTTTTTT. Encoded protein: CASSFSLNEKLFF.

The V gene is TRBV5-1, the J gene TRBJ2-7; D is uncertain. Germline CDR1 and CDR2: SGHRS and YFSETQ. The V end lost 0 bases, the J end lost 2 bases, and 9 bases lay between the germline ends. The CDR3 has 14 residues. CDR3 in DNA: TGCGCCAGCAGCTTGGACAGCCCTACCTACGAGCAGTACTTC. As protein: CASSLDSPTYEQYF.

This clonotype was detected ten times or more. The chain joins TRBV6-2 or TRBV6-3 to TRBJ2-2, with D possibly matching TRBD1 (5 bases). Germline V gene data show CDR1 as MNHEY and CDR2 as SVGEGT. This CDR3 comprises 13 residues. V was clipped by 6 bases and J by 4 bases, with 9 bases between them. CDR3 DNA sequence: TGTGCCAGCAGACAGGCTAGCACCGGGGAGCTGTTTTTT. Its translation is CASRQASTGELFF.

This clonotype showed up just a few times. The gene calls are TRBV11-2 and TRBJ2-7, with a possible D match to TRBD2 (6 bases). V lost 5 bases, J lost 4 bases, and 18 bases lay in between. The CDR3 totals 15 residues. Germline CDR1 is SGHAT and CDR2 is FQNNGV. CDR3 loop: CASSPGGLGIYEQYF. The CDR3 DNA reads as TGTGCCAGCAGCCCTGGGGGACTTGGGATATACGAGCAGTACTTC.

Written as DNA, the CDR3 is TGTGCCAGCAGGACCTCAGCGCGGGGCCAGTACTTC. This codes for CASRTSARGQYF. The rearrangement joins TRBV12-3 or TRBV12-4 to TRBJ2-7; D possibly corresponds to TRBD2 (6 bases). The CDR3 loop spans 12 amino acids. V gave up 6 bases and J gave up 10 bases, with 16 bases separating them.

Ten or more counts support this clonotype. The chain uses TRBV15 and TRBJ2-3, with 7 bases aligning to TRBD2. From germline, CDR1 is LNHNV and CDR2 YYDKDF (reference sequence). This CDR3 has 17 residues. After removal of 1 base from V and 0 bases from J, the junction contained 7 bases not matched to a gene. The CDR3 protein is CATSRVPEGLSTDTQYF. CDR3 in DNA: TGTGCCACCAGCAGAGTCCCAGAGGGACTAAGCACAGATACGCAGTATTTT.

The chain couples TRBV3-1 to TRBJ1-4, with a possible D match to TRBD1 (6 bases). Trimming took 2 bases from V and 7 from J, leaving 11 bases between them. CDR3 size: 14 residues. Germline V gene sequence: CDR1 LGHDT, CDR2 YNNKEL (reference sequence). This CDR3 is CASSQWGQGEKLFF. DNA of the CDR3: TGTGCCAGCAGCCAATGGGGGCAGGGTGAAAAACTGTTTTTT.

The chain carries TRBV15 and TRBJ1-6; D gene ambiguous. The germline V gene has CDR1 LNHNV and CDR2 YYDKDF (reference sequence). V dropped 3 bases and J dropped 14 bases, with 14 bases sitting between them. The CDR3 covers 13 residues. The DNA for the CDR3 is TGTGCCACCAGCAGGGACGTTCAAGGCTCCCTCCACTTT. Residues: CATSRDVQGSLHF.

The gene calls are TRBV7-9 and TRBJ2-6; D possibly uses TRBD1 or TRBD2 (5 bases each). Between the trimmed V and J ends, which lost 2 bases and 0 bases, there was a span of 20 bases. This CDR3 is 20 amino acids long. CDR1 is SEHNR and CDR2 is FQNEAQ in the germline V gene (reference sequence). The CDR3 region is CASSLRSTDWGISGANVLTF. The CDR3 DNA reads as TGTGCCAGCAGCTTAAGGTCTACGGACTGGGGGATCTCTGGGGCCAACGTCCTGACTTTC.

There are a few counts of this clonotype. J is TRBJ2-1 and V is TRBV20-1, with 9 nucleotides matching TRBD2. Germline lookup yields CDR1 DFQATT and CDR2 SNEGSKA (reference sequence). With 1 base clipped from V and 1 base from J, the junction kept 5 bases outside the gene matches. The CDR3 runs 16 residues. This CDR3 reads CSARGSAGGSYNEQFF. CDR3 bases: TGCAGTGCTAGAGGGTCCGCGGGGGGGTCCTACAATGAGCAGTTCTTC.

Concerning this clonotype: One junction end does not reproduce the germline sequence, and a read error may be involved. The chain couples TRBV19 to TRBJ2-5, with D uncertain. The CDR3 totals 12 residues. Germline V lookup: CDR1 LNHDA, CDR2 SQIVND (reference sequence). CDR3 sequence: CAISIRSETQYF. The CDR3 DNA reads TGTGCCATTAGTATAAGATCAGAGACCCAGTACTTC.